These 2 T cell receptor beta chains originate from one sample sequenced in a study of CD8 T cells in Susac syndrome (dated by TCRdb to about 2019). The protocol used for the library was the immunoSEQ multiplex PCR assay. RNA was extracted with the RNeasy kit and roughly 0.45 to 1 ug was reverse transcribed using random hexamers. TCRdb itself trimmed the public reads at Q25 with fastp, ran MiXCR and retained productive beta chains. Records with the same CDR3 protein are collapsed into one entry carrying the most frequent genes and DNA. The sample table lists about 49,000 distinct CDR3 sequences, 80% to 95% of them with a count of one. The ten biggest clones cover more than 0.45% of the sample. The sample consisted of CD8+ T cells from PBMCs. Every receptor here comes from a human donor in good health.

The rearrangement joins TRBV29-1 to TRBJ1-1; a possible D gene is TRBD1 (6 bases). V was pared by 3 bases and J by 0 bases, with 11 bases between. This CDR3 has 14 amino acids. The germline V gene encodes CDR1 SQVTM and CDR2 ANQGSEA. This CDR3 reads CSVEGGRMNTEAFF. The CDR3 nucleotides read TGCAGCGTTGAGGGGGGGCGGATGAACACTGAAGCTTTCTTT. Full variable domain (rest looked up from reference TRBV29-1 and TRBJ1-1): SAVISQKPSRDICQRGTSLTIQCQVDSQVTMMFWYRQQPGQSLTLIATANQGSEATYESGFVIDKFPISRPNLTFSTLTVSNMSPEDSSIYLCSVEGGRMNTEAFFGQGTRLTVV.

The chain employs TRBV20-1 and TRBJ2-2; maybe TRBD1 (6 bases). From germline, CDR1 is DFQATT and CDR2 SNEGSKA (reference sequence). The CDR3 contains 13 residues. Trimming took 4 bases from V and 2 from J, leaving 8 bases between them. CDR3 nucleotide sequence: TGCAGTGCTAAGGACAGAAACACCGGGGAGCTGTTTTTT. It translates to CSAKDRNTGELFF.